These 11 T cell receptor beta chains were sequenced from one sample in a study of blood T cell repertoires in COVID-19. This table comes from immunoSEQ multiplex PCR, and its TCRdb copy is limited to in-frame clones, with some not included. The profile covers around 270,000 clones, with roughly 90% appearing a single time and about 4.2% taken by the ten largest. Input material: peripheral blood. The receptors stem from a man aged 40-49 years with acute or convalescent COVID-19.

This rearrangement joins TRBV5-4 to TRBJ1-1, with 7 bases that match TRBD1. Trimming removed 3 bases from V and 4 bases from J; junction bases left unmatched: 3. The CDR3 is made up of 13 amino acids. The germline CDR1 and CDR2 sequences are SGHNT and YYREEE (reference sequence). The CDR3 spells CASSWDRFTEAFF. The CDR3 bases are TGTGCCAGCAGCTGGGACAGATTCACTGAAGCTTTCTTT. Based on the CDR3 plus reference TRBV5-4 and TRBJ1-1, the full variable domain is ETGVTQSPTHLIKTRGQQVTLRCSSQSGHNTVSWYQQALGQGPQFIFQYYREEENGRGNFPPRFSGLQFPNYSSELNVNALELDDSALYLCASSWDRFTEAFFGQGTRLTVV.

This chain connects TRBV15 to TRBJ2-7, with D possibly being TRBD2 (6 bases). V lost 1 base and J lost 2, with 12 bases in between. CDR1 is LNHNV, CDR2 YYDKDF, per germline (reference sequence). This CDR3 is 15 amino acids long. CDR3 amino acids: CATSRVEGTPYEQYF. The CDR3 DNA reads TGTGCCACCAGCAGAGTGGAGGGAACTCCCTACGAGCAGTACTTC. Based on the CDR3 plus reference TRBV15 and TRBJ2-7, the full variable domain is DAMVIQNPRYQVTQFGKPVTLSCSQTLNHNVMYWYQQKSSQAPKLLFHYYDKDFNNEADTPDNFQSRRPNTSFCFLDIRSPGLGDTAMYLCATSRVEGTPYEQYFGPGTRLTVT.

V is TRBV6-1 and J is TRBJ1-1; tentative D call: TRBD1 (6 bases). V lost 2 bases and J 11 bases, leaving 15 bases between the germline ends. The CDR3 runs 13 residues. Germline V lookup: CDR1 MNHNS, CDR2 SASEGT. CDR3 DNA: TGTGCCAGCAGTGAATTTAACAGGGCGGGCGCTTTCTTT. This encodes CASSEFNRAGAFF.

CDR3 loop: CASSPSTGGRGLFF. The CDR3 DNA follows: TGTGCCAGCAGCCCCTCGACAGGGGGCAGGGGTCTGTTTTTT. The chain joins TRBV14 to TRBJ1-4; TRBD1 agrees at 10 bases. J gave up 14 bases and V 4 bases, and 10 bases lay outside the gene matches. The CDR3 has 14 residues. Germline V gives CDR1 SGHDN, CDR2 FVKESK.

The chain joins TRBV18 to TRBJ1-1; a possible D gene is TRBD1 (6 bases). Germline CDR1 reads KGHSH; CDR2 reads LQKENI. This CDR3 contains 21 residues. V lost 2 bases and J 0 bases, leaving 28 bases between the germline ends. The CDR3 bases are TGTGCCAGCTCACCATGGAAACAGGGCCAATTTGATGACGGATTGAACACTGAAGCTTTCTTT. Translation: CASSPWKQGQFDDGLNTEAFF.

The rearrangement links TRBV3-1 (or the pseudogene TRBV3-2) to TRBJ1-5; 7 bases align to TRBD1. CDR1 LGHDT and CDR2 YNNKEL come from the germline V gene (reference sequence). The V and J ends lost 1 base and 3 bases, in that order; junction bases with no gene match: 3. The CDR3 has 15 residues. For the CDR3, the DNA is TGTGCCAGCAGCCAAGGACAGGGCTACAATCAGCCCCAGCATTTT. Amino acids: CASSQGQGYNQPQHF.

The rearrangement joins TRBV24-1 to TRBJ2-1, with TRBD2 matching over 9 bases. Germline assignment: CDR1 KGHDR and CDR2 SFDVKD. V lost 9 bases, J lost 8 bases, and 7 bases stayed unmatched. The CDR3 is 13 amino acids. The CDR3: CATHAGGRDEQFF. The CDR3 region has the DNA TGTGCCACCCATGCGGGGGGGCGTGATGAGCAGTTCTTC.

The chain carries TRBV10-3 and TRBJ2-3; the match to TRBD2 covers 9 bases. This CDR3 is 15 amino acids long. J gave up 3 bases and V 4 bases, and 5 bases lay outside the gene matches. Germline assignment: CDR1 ENHRY and CDR2 SYGVKD. This CDR3 reads CAISGAGGTTDTQYF. CDR3 DNA sequence: TGTGCCATCAGTGGCGCGGGGGGGACGACAGATACGCAGTATTTT.

The CDR3 region has the DNA TGTGCCAGTAGTTTTTCCCGACAGGGCACTGAAGCTTTCTTT. This codes for CASSFSRQGTEAFF. The chain recombines TRBV19 with TRBJ1-1, with TRBD1 matching 7 bases. Germline V gene sequence: CDR1 LNHDA, CDR2 SQIVND (reference sequence). This CDR3 comprises 14 residues. Losses at the gene ends were 5 bases for V and 4 bases for J; bases not matched to a gene: 7.

This clone has just a few counts. The chain carries TRBV30 and TRBJ1-2; 9 nucleotides match TRBD1. The CDR3 sequence is 13 residues long. The V and J ends lost 8 bases and 4 bases, in that order; junction bases with no gene match: 8. Per the germline V gene, CDR1 is GTSNPN and CDR2 is SVGIG (reference sequence). The CDR3 loop reads CAGTGGLSYGYTF. Written as DNA, the CDR3 is TGTGCCGGCACAGGGGGCCTTAGCTATGGCTACACCTTC.

The chain recombines TRBV5-1 with TRBJ2-1; 8 bases align to TRBD2. The CDR3 length is 14 residues. Germline assignment: CDR1 SGHRS and CDR2 YFSETQ. With 9 bases clipped from V and 4 bases from J, the junction kept 9 bases outside the gene matches. The CDR3 spells CATTGGGDYNEQFF. The CDR3 nucleotides read TGCGCCACCACGGGGGGGGGCGATTACAATGAGCAGTTCTTC.